The clone carrying this T cell receptor (beta chain) was seen more than once but under ten times. Its target is not known. The sample comes from a study of T-cell reconstitution after alpha-beta-depleted transplantation in children. V was cut by 5 bases and J by 5 bases, with 18 bases left in between. CDR1 and CDR2 (germline): DFQATT, SNEGSKA (reference sequence). The CDR3 totals 15 residues. The TCRbeta library incorporated unique molecular identifiers. One entry per CDR3 protein, called by TCRdb with MiXCR from the PCR reads. The table lists 540,000 or so distinct CDR3 sequences, 20% to 25% of them singletons. Study results and limitations: When one year had passed after transplant, most T-cell counts and diversity came from newly produced T cells. Reported findings indicate that, about two months after transplant, alpha-beta T cells came from several hundred expanded clones, which were derived from non-depleted graft cells.

The sequencing used PBMCs, mostly from graft donor cells, collected 360 days after TCRalphabeta/CD19-depleted stem cell transplant. The chain uses TRBV20-1 and TRBJ2-2; tentative D call: TRBD1 (6 bases). The source of this sequence is a boy under two years old who had a stem cell transplant for acute myeloid leukemia, so the T cells may come from the graft donor. CDR3 residues: CSAPTYRDGTGELFF. The CDR3 region has the DNA TGCAGTGCTCCTACCTACAGGGACGGAACCGGGGAGCTGTTTTTT.